This TCR beta chain emerged from a study of esophageal squamous cell carcinoma under preoperative chemotherapy. Study-level points and caveats: Chemotherapy was followed by significantly higher TCR diversity in peripheral T cells only, not tumor-infiltrating lymphocytes.

TCRdb reprocessed the PCR reads via MiXCR and lists one record per CDR3 protein. This table holds fewer than 8,000 distinct CDR3 sequences, 25% to 35% found once. The CDR3 contains 14 residues. Germline V CDR1 and CDR2: MNHEY, SVGAGI. With V trimmed by 10 bases and J by 7 bases, 13 bases remained unmatched. The time point here: before preoperative PTX-NDP chemotherapy. By its share, this clonotype is large. What it binds is not known. This specimen was acquired from a patient given preoperative chemotherapy. This TCR was sampled from a human donor with esophageal squamous cell carcinoma. The donor label of this sample is uncertain. V and J are TRBV6-5 and TRBJ2-1, with 7 bases aligning to TRBD1. The DNA of the CDR3 is TGTGCCACGGAGAGTGAAGGGGGCAGGAATGAGCAGTTCTTC. This gives the protein CATESEGGRNEQFF.